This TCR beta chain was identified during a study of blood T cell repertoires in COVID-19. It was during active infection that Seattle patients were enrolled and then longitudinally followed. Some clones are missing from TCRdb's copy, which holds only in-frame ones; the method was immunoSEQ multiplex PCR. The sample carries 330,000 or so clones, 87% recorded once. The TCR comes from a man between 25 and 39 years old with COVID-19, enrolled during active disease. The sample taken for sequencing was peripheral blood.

The CDR3 coding sequence is TGTGCCAGCAACGGGATAAGTGGGGCCAACGTCCTGACTTTC. Protein product: CASNGISGANVLTF. V usage is TRBV2 and J usage is TRBJ2-6; tentative D call: TRBD2 (5 bases). The CDR3 is 14 residues long. The V end was cut by 7 bases, the J end by 3 bases, with 10 bases between. Germline values: CDR1 SNHLY, CDR2 FYNNEI.